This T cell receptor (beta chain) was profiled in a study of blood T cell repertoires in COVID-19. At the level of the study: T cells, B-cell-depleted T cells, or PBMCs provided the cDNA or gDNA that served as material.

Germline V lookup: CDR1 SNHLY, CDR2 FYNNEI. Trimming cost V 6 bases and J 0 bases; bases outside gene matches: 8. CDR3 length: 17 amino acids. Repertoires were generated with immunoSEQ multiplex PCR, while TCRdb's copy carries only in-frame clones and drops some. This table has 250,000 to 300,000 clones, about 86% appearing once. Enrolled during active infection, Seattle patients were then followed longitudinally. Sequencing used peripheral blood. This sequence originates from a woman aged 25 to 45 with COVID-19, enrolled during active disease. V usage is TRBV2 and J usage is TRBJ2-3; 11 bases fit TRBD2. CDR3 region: CASSRGSGGASTDTQYF. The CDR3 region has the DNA TGTGCCAGCAGCCGAGGTAGCGGGGGGGCCAGCACAGATACGCAGTATTTT.